These 17 T cell receptor beta chains came from one sample sequenced in a study of blood T cell repertoires in COVID-19. Libraries were prepared by immunoSEQ multiplex PCR; TCRdb keeps only in-frame clonotypes and omits some of them. The table includes over 150,000 clones, over 80% detected once. The sample was peripheral blood. Receptors originate from a woman older than 75 with COVID-19, enrolled during active disease.

The J gene is TRBJ2-1, the V gene TRBV5-1; possible D gene TRBD1, 5 bases. Trimming pared 0 bases from V and 8 bases from J, leaving 9 bases between. Germline assignment: CDR1 SGHRS and CDR2 YFSETQ. The CDR3 has 13 amino acids. The CDR3 protein is CASSLATGYEQFF. In nucleotides, the CDR3 is TGCGCCAGCAGCTTGGCCACAGGTTATGAGCAGTTCTTC.

This CDR3 is CASSLAGVTYGYTF. The CDR3 DNA reads TGTGCCAGCAGCTTAGCAGGGGTAACTTATGGCTACACCTTC. The J gene is TRBJ1-2, the V gene TRBV7-8, with TRBD1 as a possible D gene (5 bases). The CDR3 loop spans 14 amino acids. V lost 0 bases to trimming and J lost 5 bases, with 10 bases between them. Looked up from germline, CDR1 is SGHVS and CDR2 is FQNEAQ.

V gene TRBV4-1 combines with J gene TRBJ2-6; D is possibly TRBD2 (7 bases). Trimming removed 3 bases at V and 1 base at J, with 10 bases between. This CDR3 is built from 16 residues. The V gene's germline CDR1 is MGHRA and CDR2 YSYEKL. CDR3 nucleotide sequence: TGCGCCAGCAGCCAGGGGAGGGGGTCTGGGGCCAACGTCCTGACTTTC. This codes for CASSQGRGSGANVLTF.

The rearrangement links TRBV5-1 to TRBJ2-7; the match to TRBD1 covers 10 bases. The germline V gene encodes CDR1 SGHRS and CDR2 YFSETQ. With V trimmed by 0 bases and J by 4 bases, 4 bases remained unmatched. This CDR3 is 15 amino acids long. The CDR3: CASSLEGTGEYEQYF. In DNA, the CDR3 is TGCGCCAGCAGCTTGGAGGGGACAGGGGAATACGAGCAGTACTTC.

This clone has a single count. The chain joins TRBV6-1 to TRBJ1-1, with D uncertain. Trimming shortened V by 3 bases and J by 4 bases, and 15 bases separated the two germline ends. Germline V gives CDR1 MNHNS, CDR2 SASEGT. This CDR3 has 15 amino acids. The CDR3 sequence is CASSDPRGLRTEAFF. The DNA for the CDR3 is TGTGCCAGCAGTGATCCCAGAGGGTTGCGCACTGAAGCTTTCTTT.

This clone was seen a single time. The chain employs TRBV6-5 and TRBJ1-2; no clear D. V lost 2 bases and J lost 4, with 14 bases in between. Germline CDR1 MNHEY, CDR2 SVGAGI. The CDR3 runs to 15 residues. The CDR3 here is CASSYGPGRSYGYTF. CDR3 DNA sequence: TGTGCCAGCAGTTACGGTCCAGGAAGATCCTATGGCTACACCTTC.

The CDR3, as DNA: TGCGCCAGCAGCTTCTTTGCTAGCGGGTCCTCTAGCACAGATACGCAGTATTTT. This encodes CASSFFASGSSSTDTQYF. This chain links TRBV5-1 with TRBJ2-3; 8 positions match TRBD2. The germline V gene has CDR1 SGHRS and CDR2 YFSETQ. J gave up 0 bases and V 2 bases, and 11 bases lay outside the gene matches. The CDR3 loop spans 18 amino acids.

CDR3 amino acids: CASSLELADTGELFF. The CDR3 region has the DNA TGCGCCAGCAGCTTGGAACTAGCGGACACCGGGGAGCTGTTTTTT. The chain has TRBV5-1 and TRBJ2-2; 8 bases align to TRBD2. Looked up from germline, CDR1 is SGHRS and CDR2 is YFSETQ. The V segment lost 0 bases and the J segment 3 bases; nucleotides outside the gene matches: 1. The CDR3 is made up of 15 amino acids. Filled out from reference TRBV5-1 and TRBJ2-2, the complete variable domain reads KAGVTQTPRYLIKTRGQQVTLSCSPISGHRSVSWYQQTPGQGLQFLFEYFSETQRNKGNFPGRFSGRQFSNSRSEMNVSTLELGDSALYLCASSLELADTGELFFGEGSRLTVL.

This clone showed up just once. This chain uses TRBV28 with TRBJ1-2; weak D call: TRBD1 (5 bases). The CDR3 has 13 residues. V lost 5 bases and J lost 7, with 14 bases in between. Germline V gene sequence: CDR1 MDHEN, CDR2 SYDVKM. CDR3 amino acids: CASSPGWGGGYTF. The CDR3 DNA reads as TGTGCCAGCAGTCCCGGATGGGGGGGTGGCTACACCTTC.

This clone was detected only a few times. As DNA, the CDR3 is TGTGCCAGCAGCCAAGGACGGACAGGGGCTTCACCCCTCCACTTT. Protein product: CASSQGRTGASPLHF. V usage is TRBV3-1 (or the pseudogene TRBV3-2) and J usage is TRBJ1-6; 9 bases are shared with TRBD1. The germline CDR1 and CDR2 sequences are LGHDT and YNNKEL (reference sequence). V trimming: 1 base; J trimming: 9 bases; junction bases outside the gene matches: 4. The CDR3 runs 15 residues.

The rearrangement joins TRBV2 to TRBJ2-4; 7 bases match TRBD2. The germline V gene has CDR1 SNHLY and CDR2 FYNNEI. V was pared by 8 bases and J by 1 base, with 2 bases of the junction left unmatched. The CDR3 contains 13 residues. The CDR3 DNA follows: TGTGCCAGCGGGGGGGAGGCCAAAAACATTCAGTACTTC. Translating gives CASGGEAKNIQYF.

CDR3 residues: CASSRDGTTNTEAFF. The CDR3 nucleotides are TGTGCCAGCAGTAGGGATGGGACAACTAACACTGAAGCTTTCTTT. J is TRBJ1-1 and V is TRBV6-5, with D maybe TRBD1 (6 bases). The CDR3 is 15 amino acids. Germline loops: CDR1 MNHEY, CDR2 SVGAGI. V gave up 5 bases and J gave up 2 bases, with 15 bases separating them.

This clone occurred once. The chain recombines TRBV7-2 with TRBJ1-1; tentatively, D is TRBD1 (5 bases). Trimming stripped 1 base from V and 3 bases from J, with 15 bases between. The CDR3 covers 16 residues. CDR1 and CDR2 (germline): SGHTA, FQGNSA. For the CDR3, the DNA is TGTGCCAGCAGCTTAGTAGGCGGGGGAACGGACACTGAAGCTTTCTTT. Its protein product is CASSLVGGGTDTEAFF.

V and J are TRBV10-3 and TRBJ1-1; 8 bases fit TRBD1. Germline V lookup: CDR1 ENHRY, CDR2 SYGVKD. V was clipped by 11 bases and J by 3 bases; unmatched bases: 11. The CDR3 is 14 residues long. The CDR3, as DNA: TGTGCCGTCGGCGCCCAGGGGGCGGACACTGAAGCTTTCTTT. This codes for CAVGAQGADTEAFF.

The chain recombines TRBV13 with TRBJ2-3; D call uncertain. Trimming took 1 base from V and 1 from J, leaving 3 bases between them. This CDR3 comprises 13 residues. The germline CDR1 and CDR2 sequences are PRHDT and FYEKMQ (reference sequence). The CDR3 nucleotides read TGTGCCAGCAGCTTAGCTGGCACAGATACGCAGTATTTT. Translated, it gives CASSLAGTDTQYF.

This clone was counted only a few times. This sequence joins TRBV20-1 and TRBJ1-1; no definite D call. V shed 3 bases and J shed 0 bases, with 8 bases lying between them. The germline V gene encodes CDR1 DFQATT and CDR2 SNEGSKA (reference sequence). The CDR3 is 13 residues long. The CDR3 nucleotides are TGCAGTGCTAGTCAGAACCTGAACACTGAAGCTTTCTTT. Translating it yields CSASQNLNTEAFF.

The rearrangement links TRBV19 to TRBJ2-2; the D gene is possibly TRBD1 (6 bases). V lost 9 bases to trimming and J lost 1 base, with 18 bases between them. Per the germline V gene, CDR1 is LNHDA and CDR2 is SQIVND (reference sequence). CDR3 length: 16 amino acids. CDR3 sequence: CASRLVGALNTGELFF. The CDR3 coding sequence is TGTGCCAGCAGATTAGTGGGGGCCCTGAACACCGGGGAGCTGTTTTTT.